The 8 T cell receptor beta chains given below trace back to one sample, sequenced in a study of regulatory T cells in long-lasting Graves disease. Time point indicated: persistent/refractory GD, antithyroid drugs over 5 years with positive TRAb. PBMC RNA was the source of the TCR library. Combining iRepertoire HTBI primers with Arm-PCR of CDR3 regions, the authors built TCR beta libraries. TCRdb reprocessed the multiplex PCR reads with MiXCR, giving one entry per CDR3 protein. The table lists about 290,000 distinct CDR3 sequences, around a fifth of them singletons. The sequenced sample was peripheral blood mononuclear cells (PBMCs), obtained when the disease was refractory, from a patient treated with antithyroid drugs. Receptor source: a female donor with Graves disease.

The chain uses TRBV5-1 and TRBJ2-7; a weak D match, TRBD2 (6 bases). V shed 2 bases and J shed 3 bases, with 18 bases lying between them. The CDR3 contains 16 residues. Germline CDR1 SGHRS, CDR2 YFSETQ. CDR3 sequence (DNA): TGCGCCAGCAGCTTAGACCTAAGCGGGCCATACTACGAGCAGTACTTC. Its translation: CASSLDLSGPYYEQYF.

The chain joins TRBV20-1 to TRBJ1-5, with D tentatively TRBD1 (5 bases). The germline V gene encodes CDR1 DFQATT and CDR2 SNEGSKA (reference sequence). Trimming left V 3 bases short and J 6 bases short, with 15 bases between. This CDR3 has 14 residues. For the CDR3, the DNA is TGCAGTGCTAGGGGGGGGAGGGTCAGTCAGCCCCAGCATTTT. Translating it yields CSARGGRVSQPQHF.

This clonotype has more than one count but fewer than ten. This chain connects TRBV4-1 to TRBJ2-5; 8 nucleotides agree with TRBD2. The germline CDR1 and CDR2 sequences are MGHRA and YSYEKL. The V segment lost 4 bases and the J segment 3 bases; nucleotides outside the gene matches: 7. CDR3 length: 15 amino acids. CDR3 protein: CASSLLGAGEETQYF. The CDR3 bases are TGCGCCAGCAGCCTCCTTGGAGCGGGGGAAGAGACCCAGTACTTC.

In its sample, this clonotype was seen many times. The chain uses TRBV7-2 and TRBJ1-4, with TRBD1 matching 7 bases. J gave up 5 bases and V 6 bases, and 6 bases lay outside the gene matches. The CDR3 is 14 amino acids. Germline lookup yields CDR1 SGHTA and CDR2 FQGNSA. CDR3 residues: CASSTGTVNEKLFF. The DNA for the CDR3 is TGTGCCAGCAGTACCGGGACAGTAAATGAAAAACTGTTTTTT.

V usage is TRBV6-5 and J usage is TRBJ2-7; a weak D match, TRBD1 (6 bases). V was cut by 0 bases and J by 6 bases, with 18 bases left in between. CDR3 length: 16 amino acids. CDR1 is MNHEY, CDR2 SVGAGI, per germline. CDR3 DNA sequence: TGTGCCAGCAGTTACTCAATCAGTCAGGGGACATTCGAGCAGTACTTC. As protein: CASSYSISQGTFEQYF.

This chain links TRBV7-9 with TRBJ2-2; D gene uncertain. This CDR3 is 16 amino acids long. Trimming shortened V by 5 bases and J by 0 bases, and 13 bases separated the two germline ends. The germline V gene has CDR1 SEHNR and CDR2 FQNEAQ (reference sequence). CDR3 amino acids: CASSPPSDPNTGELFF. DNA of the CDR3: TGTGCCAGCAGCCCGCCGAGCGACCCGAACACCGGGGAGCTGTTTTTT.

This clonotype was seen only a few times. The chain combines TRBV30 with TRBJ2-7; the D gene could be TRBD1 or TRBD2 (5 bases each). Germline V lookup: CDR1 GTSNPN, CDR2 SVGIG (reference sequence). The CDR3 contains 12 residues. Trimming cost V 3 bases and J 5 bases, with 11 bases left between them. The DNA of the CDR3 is TGTGCCTGGAGCGGGGCTAGGGACGAGCAGTACTTC. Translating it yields CAWSGARDEQYF. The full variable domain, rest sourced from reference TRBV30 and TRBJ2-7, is SQTIHQWPATLVQPVGSPLSLECTVEGTSNPNLYWYRQAAGRGLQLLFYSVGIGQISSEVPQNLSASRPQDRQFILSSKKLLLSDSGFYLCAWSGARDEQYFGPGTRLTVT.

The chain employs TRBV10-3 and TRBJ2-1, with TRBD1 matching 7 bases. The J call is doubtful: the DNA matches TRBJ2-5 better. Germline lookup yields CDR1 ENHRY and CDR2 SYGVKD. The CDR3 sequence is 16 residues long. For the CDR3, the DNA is TGTGCCGCCGGCGTCCGGGTTACAGGGGTAGGGGAGACCCAGTACTTC. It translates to CAAGVRVTGVGETQYF.